Following are 25 T cell receptor beta chains from one sample sequenced in a study of T cells in Graves' hyperthyroidism and ophthalmopathy. Researchers amplified the TCR beta CDR3 regions from RNA transcripts. During a first-round RT-PCR of the TCR CDR3, the HTBI primer set was used. Using its own MiXCR run on the multiplex PCR reads, TCRdb lists one record per CDR3 protein. Altogether about 360,000 distinct CDR3 sequences are present, roughly an eighth being singletons, with the ten largest covering roughly 8.3%. The sequenced sample consisted of blood. These receptors were obtained from a woman aged 18 to 35 with Graves' hyperthyroidism.

This clonotype has ten or more counts. The rearrangement uses TRBV10-3 and TRBJ2-5; TRBD1 agrees at 7 bases. CDR1 and CDR2 (germline): ENHRY, SYGVKD. V was pared by 4 bases and J by 1 base, with 0 bases of the junction left unmatched. This CDR3 has 13 residues. For the CDR3, the DNA is TGTGCCATCAGTGGACAGGGCCAAGAGACCCAGTACTTC. Amino acid sequence: CAISGQGQETQYF.

This clonotype has at least ten counts. The V and J genes are TRBV12-3 or TRBV12-4 and TRBJ2-2, with D tentatively TRBD1 (6 bases). V was cut by 5 bases and J by 4 bases, with 14 bases left in between. The CDR3 is 15 residues long. The CDR3 nucleotides read TGTGCCAGCAGTGACCTACAGGGTGGCACCGGGGAGCTGTTTTTT. Its protein product is CASSDLQGGTGELFF.

V gene TRBV19 combines with J gene TRBJ2-3, with 10 bases that match TRBD2. CDR1 is LNHDA and CDR2 is SQIVND in the germline V gene (reference sequence). The CDR3 covers 14 residues. V gave up 5 bases and J gave up 6 bases; unmatched junction bases: 5. The CDR3 spells CASSYSGRVDTQYF. CDR3 in DNA: TGTGCCAGTAGTTACAGCGGGAGGGTTGATACGCAGTATTTT.

This clonotype has ten or more counts. The chain combines TRBV20-1 with TRBJ2-3; TRBD2 matches 9 bases. V lost 7 bases to trimming and J lost 4 bases; unmatched junction nucleotides: 12. Germline CDR1 and CDR2: DFQATT and SNEGSKA (reference sequence). The CDR3 is 15 residues long. The CDR3 nucleotides read TGCAGTGTAAGGGGAGAGCGGGGGGACGCAGATACGCAGTATTTT. Translation: CSVRGERGDADTQYF.

This clonotype was observed many times. This chain connects TRBV12-3 or TRBV12-4 to TRBJ1-1; 8 nucleotides line up with TRBD1. The CDR3 is made up of 13 amino acids. V gave up 6 bases and J gave up 7 bases; unmatched junction bases: 7. In DNA, the CDR3 is TGTGCCAGCAGCACAGAAGGACAGGGTGAAGCTTTCTTT. This sequence encodes CASSTEGQGEAFF.

The genes are TRBV5-1 and TRBJ1-2; TRBD1 agrees at 9 bases. This CDR3 spans 16 amino acids. Germline CDR1 SGHRS, CDR2 YFSETQ. V gave up 4 bases and J gave up 3 bases; unmatched junction bases: 10. The CDR3 protein is CASSLYTGQGDYGYTF. CDR3 nucleotides: TGCGCCAGCAGCCTCTACACGGGACAGGGAGACTATGGCTACACCTTC.

This chain connects TRBV20-1 to TRBJ1-2, with 8 bases fitting TRBD1. The junction had 11 bases not matched to a gene; V was cut back by 4 bases and J by 4 bases. From germline, CDR1 is DFQATT and CDR2 SNEGSKA (reference sequence). The CDR3 loop spans 15 amino acids. Here the CDR3 reads CSATTTGGTVYGYTF. In DNA form, the CDR3 reads TGCAGTGCTACCACTACAGGGGGGACTGTCTATGGCTACACCTTC.

This clonotype was seen ten or more times. V is TRBV12-3 or TRBV12-4 and J is TRBJ1-3; tentatively, D is TRBD1 (6 bases). Trimming removed 5 bases from V and 0 bases from J, with 26 bases in between. There are 20 residues in the CDR3. The CDR3: CASSPLGVTDSQLSGNTIYF. In DNA form, the CDR3 reads TGTGCCAGCAGTCCCCTGGGCGTTACGGACAGTCAACTCTCTGGAAACACCATATATTTT.

The V gene is TRBV20-1, the J gene TRBJ1-2, with D tentatively TRBD1 (6 bases). Between the trimmed V and J ends, which lost 3 bases and 2 bases, there was a span of 10 bases. The germline CDR1 and CDR2 sequences are DFQATT and SNEGSKA (reference sequence). CDR3 size: 13 residues. The CDR3 protein is CSARSGTNYGYTF. The CDR3 nucleotides are TGCAGTGCTAGGTCCGGGACAAACTATGGCTACACCTTC.

In this sample, this clonotype turned up many times. The chain employs TRBV28 and TRBJ2-7; 9 bases are shared with TRBD1. J lost 4 bases, V lost 1 base, and 2 bases had no gene match. CDR1 and CDR2 (germline): MDHEN, SYDVKM. The CDR3 loop spans 14 amino acids. The CDR3 DNA follows: TGTGCCAGCAGTTTATCCGGACAGGGGTACGAGCAGTACTTC. This encodes CASSLSGQGYEQYF. The variable domain in full, with the rest retrieved from reference TRBV28 and TRBJ2-7, is DVKVTQSSRYLVKRTGEKVFLECVQDMDHENMFWYRQDPGLGLRLIYFSYDVKMKEKGDIPEGYSVSREKKERFSLILESASTNQTSMYLCASSLSGQGYEQYFGPGTRLTVT.

This clonotype was seen repeatedly, ten times or more. The J gene is TRBJ2-1, the V gene TRBV20-1; 10 bases are a match to TRBD2. Germline V gene lookup returns CDR1 DFQATT and CDR2 SNEGSKA (reference sequence). The CDR3 has 16 residues. With V trimmed by 0 bases and J by 7 bases, 9 bases remained unmatched. DNA of the CDR3: TGCAGTGCTAGAGATCAGCACAGCGGGGGGGCGAATGAGCAGTTCTTC. Translation gives CSARDQHSGGANEQFF.

The chain recombines TRBV12-3 or TRBV12-4 with TRBJ1-2; no clear D. The ends were cut back, 3 bases at V and 3 bases at J, with 11 bases in the middle. The CDR3 runs to 14 residues. DNA of the CDR3: TGTGCCAGCAGTTTTTCTGGGAACGACTATGGCTACACCTTC. This codes for CASSFSGNDYGYTF.

The CDR3 DNA follows: TGTGCCAGCAGACAAACCGGAGAGGGATACGAGCAGTACTTC. This sequence encodes CASRQTGEGYEQYF. This sequence joins TRBV11-2 and TRBJ2-7; TRBD2 might be the D (5 bases). Between the trimmed V and J ends, which lost 6 bases and 4 bases, there was a span of 16 bases. The CDR3 extends over 14 amino acids. CDR1 is SGHAT, CDR2 FQNNGV, per germline.

The table lists this clonotype with many counts. V usage is TRBV20-1 and J usage is TRBJ1-5; maybe TRBD1 (5 bases). The V gene lost 1 base and the J gene lost 6 bases, with 13 bases spanning the gap. Germline V lookup: CDR1 DFQATT, CDR2 SNEGSKA (reference sequence). The length of the CDR3 is 14 residues. This CDR3 is CSARVAGPGQPQHF. Written as DNA, the CDR3 is TGCAGTGCTAGAGTTGCAGGGCCAGGTCAGCCCCAGCATTTT.

This clonotype was detected ten times or more. The chain uses TRBV3-1 and TRBJ2-5; D gene uncertain. This CDR3 is built from 13 residues. V was shortened by 4 bases and J by 3 bases, with 9 bases between the two germline ends. Germline CDR1 and CDR2: LGHDT and YNNKEL (reference sequence). The CDR3 reads CASSLSAEETQYF. CDR3 nucleotides: TGTGCCAGCAGCCTCAGCGCAGAAGAGACCCAGTACTTC.

This clonotype was recorded many times. The chain has TRBV7-9 and TRBJ2-1, with D perhaps assigned TRBD1 or TRBD2 (6 bases each). The V end was cut by 6 bases, the J end by 8 bases, with 23 bases between. This CDR3 has 16 amino acids. The V gene's germline CDR1 is SEHNR and CDR2 FQNEAQ (reference sequence). Written as DNA, the CDR3 is TGTGCCAGCAGGGGTGGGGGGCGAGGTGGGGTCGATGAGCAGTTCTTC. This translates into CASRGGGRGGVDEQFF.

This clonotype was found a few times. The V gene is TRBV5-1, the J gene TRBJ2-7; either TRBD1 or TRBD2 may fit D (5 bases each). This CDR3 has 16 residues. Germline CDR1 is SGHRS and CDR2 is YFSETQ. V was pared by 2 bases and J by 3 bases, with 18 bases between. The CDR3 here is CASSLSGTTVNYEQYF. Here the CDR3 DNA reads TGCGCCAGCAGCTTATCCGGGACGACGGTGAACTACGAGCAGTACTTC.

This clonotype was seen a handful of times. The CDR3 nucleotides read TGTGCCAGCAAGGGGACGAACACTGAAGCTTTCTTT. This sequence encodes CASKGTNTEAFF. The chain has TRBV28 and TRBJ1-1; a weak D match, TRBD1 (5 bases). Looked up from germline, CDR1 is MDHEN and CDR2 is SYDVKM. V was clipped by 7 bases and J by 1 base, with 7 bases between them. The CDR3 extends over 12 amino acids. Looking up the rest from reference TRBV28 and TRBJ1-1 gives the full variable domain: DVKVTQSSRYLVKRTGEKVFLECVQDMDHENMFWYRQDPGLGLRLIYFSYDVKMKEKGDIPEGYSVSREKKERFSLILESASTNQTSMYLCASKGTNTEAFFGQGTRLTVV.

This clonotype was counted at least ten times. The chain couples TRBV27 to TRBJ2-4, with D perhaps TRBD1 or TRBD2 (5 bases each). V dropped 6 bases and J dropped 0 bases, with 27 bases sitting between them. CDR1 is MNHEY, CDR2 SMNVEV, per germline (reference sequence). The CDR3 extends over 20 amino acids. CDR3 loop: CASSHSGTDAGTIAKNIQYF. In nucleotides, the CDR3 is TGTGCCAGCAGCCACTCCGGGACGGACGCCGGTACCATAGCCAAAAACATTCAGTACTTC.

The sample holds a few counts of this clonotype. V is TRBV20-1 and J is TRBJ2-6; 7 positions match TRBD1. The CDR3 runs 16 residues. Germline V gene sequence: CDR1 DFQATT, CDR2 SNEGSKA (reference sequence). Unmatched junction bases numbered 7, after V lost 1 base and J lost 4 bases. CDR3 region: CSARVKQGTGANVLTF. Written as DNA, the CDR3 is TGCAGTGCTAGAGTCAAACAGGGGACCGGGGCCAACGTCCTGACTTTC.

The sample holds many counts of this clonotype. This chain uses TRBV3-1 with TRBJ2-1; tentatively, D is TRBD2 (5 bases). Germline CDR1 LGHDT, CDR2 YNNKEL (reference sequence). V dropped 1 base and J dropped 7 bases, with 14 bases sitting between them. The CDR3 has 15 amino acids. CDR3 amino acids: CASSQVQGRRNEQFF. The CDR3 DNA reads as TGTGCCAGCAGCCAAGTGCAAGGGCGGAGGAATGAGCAGTTCTTC.

In this sample, this clonotype turned up many times. The chain is built from TRBV20-1 and TRBJ2-7, with D perhaps TRBD2 (6 bases). In germline, CDR1 is DFQATT, CDR2 SNEGSKA (reference sequence). The CDR3 has 16 residues. V lost 0 bases to trimming and J lost 2 bases, with 17 bases between them. This CDR3 reads CSARDFYGTPTYEQYF. DNA for the CDR3: TGCAGTGCTAGAGATTTTTATGGGACTCCGACCTACGAGCAGTACTTC.

This clonotype was detected ten times or more. V and J are TRBV3-1 and TRBJ1-5; TRBD1 matches 10 bases. V was clipped by 4 bases and J by 5 bases; unmatched bases: 5. This CDR3 comprises 15 residues. Per germline, CDR1 LGHDT and CDR2 YNNKEL (reference sequence). CDR3 sequence: CASSRDRGFHQPQHF. The CDR3 DNA reads as TGTGCCAGCAGCCGGGACAGGGGATTTCATCAGCCCCAGCATTTT.

This chain uses TRBV9 with TRBJ1-3; no firm D call. The V gene's germline CDR1 is SGDLS and CDR2 YYNGEE. The CDR3 covers 14 residues. Deletions cut 0 bases from V and 5 bases from J, with 9 bases between. The CDR3 spells CASSVEGGRNTIYF. Here the CDR3 DNA reads TGTGCCAGCAGCGTAGAAGGAGGGAGAAACACCATATATTTT.

This clonotype was counted at least ten times. This sequence joins TRBV20-1 and TRBJ1-2; 8 bases map to TRBD1. Trimming removed 5 bases from V and 3 bases from J; junction bases left unmatched: 2. Germline-derived CDR1 and CDR2 are DFQATT and SNEGSKA (reference sequence). The CDR3 is made up of 12 amino acids. CDR3 loop: CSAGQGHYGYTF. CDR3 sequence (DNA): TGCAGTGCTGGACAGGGCCACTATGGCTACACCTTC.